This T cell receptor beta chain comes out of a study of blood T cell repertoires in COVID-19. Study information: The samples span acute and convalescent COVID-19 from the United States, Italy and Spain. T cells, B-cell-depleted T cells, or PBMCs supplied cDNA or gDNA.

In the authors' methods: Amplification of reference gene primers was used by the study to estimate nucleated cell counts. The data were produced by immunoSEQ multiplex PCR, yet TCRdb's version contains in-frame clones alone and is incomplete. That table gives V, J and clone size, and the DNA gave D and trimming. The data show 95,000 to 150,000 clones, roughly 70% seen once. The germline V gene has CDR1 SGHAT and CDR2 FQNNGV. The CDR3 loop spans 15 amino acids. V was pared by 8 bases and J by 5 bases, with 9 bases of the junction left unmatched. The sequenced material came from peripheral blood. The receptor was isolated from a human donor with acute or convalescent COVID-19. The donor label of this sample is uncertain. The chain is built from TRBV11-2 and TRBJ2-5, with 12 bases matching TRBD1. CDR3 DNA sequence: TGTGCCAGCGGAGGGGACAGGGGGCTCGCGGAGACCCAGTACTTC. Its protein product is CASGGDRGLAETQYF.